The TCR beta chain under discussion was sequenced for a study of T cell responses to AZD1222 COVID-19 vaccine. General study points: Nearly half of the spike-specific TCRs reportedly recognize variant regions that carry no mutations.

About this clone itself: The antigen is not known.

Only in-frame clones appear in the TCRdb table, and some are missing; sequencing was by immunoSEQ multiplex PCR. This sample has under 150,000 clones, with 80% to 95% found just once. The sequenced sample was peripheral blood, obtained 28 days after the second AZD1222 dose. The clonotype comes from an adult who received the AZD1222 COVID-19 vaccine.

CDR3: CATSDFPDSTGELFF. The CDR3 DNA reads as TGTGCCACCAGTGATTTCCCAGACTCGACCGGGGAGCTGTTTTTT. The chain joins TRBV24-1 to TRBJ2-2; D gene ambiguous. Trimming shortened V by 1 base and J by 5 bases, and 10 bases separated the two germline ends. This CDR3 is 15 amino acids long. Germline loops: CDR1 KGHDR, CDR2 SFDVKD.